The rows below give T cell receptor beta chains drawn from one sample of a study of T cell repertoires in aging, cancer and after chemotherapy. TCRdb reprocessed the multiplex PCR reads with MiXCR, giving one entry per CDR3 protein. The sample comprises 7,000 to 9,500 distinct CDR3 sequences, 25% to 40% of which are singletons, and more than 3% rests with the top ten. Sequenced material: blood. These receptors all come from a human donor in good health. The CDR3 runs from the conserved cysteine through the conserved F or W. D genes are given only for firm matches. Clone sizes are given selectively: once, few, many, or a class where the clone is expanded.

V gene	clone size	D gene	J gene	CDR3 DNA	CDR3 protein
TRBV7-2	-	-	TRBJ1-1	TGTGCCAGCAGCCCCTCGGAGTCGAGGGGCCCTGAAGCTTTCTTT	CASSPSESRGPEAFF
TRBV12-3/TRBV12-4	few	TRBD2	TRBJ2-3	TGTGCCAGCAGTTTAGGACTAGCGGGGGGGTCTAGCACAGATACGCAGTATTTT	CASSLGLAGGSSTDTQYF
TRBV24-1	few	-	TRBJ1-2	TGTGCCACCAGCCACCAGCTGGGCTACACCTTC	CATSHQLGYTF
TRBV29-1	large	-	TRBJ2-3	TGCAGCGTTGTAGGCGCGGGGATGGATACGCAGTATTTT	CSVVGAGMDTQYF
TRBV6-5	-	-	TRBJ2-7	TGTGCCAGCAGTTACGGTGGGGGGTCCTACAAGCAGTACTTC	CASSYGGGSYKQYF
TRBV19	-	TRBD1	TRBJ1-5	TGTGCCAGTAGTTCTGGACAGGATAGCAATCAGCCCCAGCATTTT	CASSSGQDSNQPQHF
TRBV7-9	-	-	TRBJ2-3	TGTGCCAGCAGCGGACTCACAGATACGCAGTATTTT	CASSGLTDTQYF
TRBV20-1	-	-	TRBJ1-5	TGCAGTGCAACCCCCCAGAGCAATCAGCCCCAGCATTTT	CSATPQSNQPQHF
TRBV29-1	medium-sized	-	TRBJ2-7	TGCAGCGTTGGTACGCGGGAATCGGACCACGAGCAGTACTTC	CSVGTRESDHEQYF
TRBV28	-	-	TRBJ2-5	TGTGCCAGCAGTTTATGGACAGGAGAGACCCAGTACTTC	CASSLWTGETQYF